This TCR beta chain was identified during a study of regulatory T cells in long-lasting Graves disease. Time point: newly diagnosed GD, antithyroid drugs for less than 3 months. From RNA extracted from PBMCs, the TCR library was made. In building TCR beta libraries, iRepertoire HTBI primers were used together with Arm-PCR of CDR3 regions. TCRdb independently ran MiXCR on the multiplex PCR reads; one entry per CDR3 protein. The table has hundreds of thousands of distinct CDR3 sequences, roughly 13% seen once. CDR1 and CDR2 from the germline V gene are SGHVS and FNYEAQ. There are 13 residues in the CDR3. Deletions cut 0 bases from V and 4 bases from J, with 6 bases between. A few counts support this clonotype. The same data also went into a second study, on T cells in Graves' hyperthyroidism and ophthalmopathy.

J is TRBJ2-5 and V is TRBV7-6; possible D gene TRBD1, 6 bases. The clonotype comes from a man younger than 45 with Graves disease. The sample in question was peripheral blood mononuclear cells (PBMCs), obtained at new diagnosis, from a patient treated with antithyroid drugs. The CDR3 DNA is TGTGCCAGCAGCTTAGCACAGGGAGAGACCCAGTACTTC. It yields the protein CASSLAQGETQYF.